What follows are 5 T cell receptor beta chains derived from one specimen sequenced in a study of blood T cell repertoires in COVID-19. Clones were read by immunoSEQ multiplex PCR, and TCRdb kept only the in-frame ones, dropping some. The sample includes 250,000 to 400,000 clones, about 88% of them seen just once. Sample: PBMCs or T cells enriched from blood (not recorded which). The origin of the receptors is a man in his sixties who had recovered from COVID-19.

V and J are TRBV15 and TRBJ2-3; D is possibly TRBD2 (5 bases). CDR1 and CDR2 from the germline V gene are LNHNV and YYDKDF (reference sequence). This CDR3 comprises 16 residues. Trimming took 2 bases from V and 8 from J, leaving 20 bases between them. CDR3 nucleotide sequence: TGTGCCACCAGCAGACCTAAGAGGGCAGGCCTACGTACGCAGTATTTT. It translates to CATSRPKRAGLRTQYF. The variable domain in full, completed from reference TRBV15 and TRBJ2-3, reads DAMVIQNPRYQVTQFGKPVTLSCSQTLNHNVMYWYQQKSSQAPKLLFHYYDKDFNNEADTPDNFQSRRPNTSFCFLDIRSPGLGDTAMYLCATSRPKRAGLRTQYFGPGTRLTVL.

The chain links TRBV7-8 to TRBJ1-5, with 10 bases that match TRBD1. CDR3 length equals 14 residues. After removal of 7 bases from V and 2 bases from J, the junction contained 2 bases not matched to a gene. The germline gives CDR1 SGHVS, CDR2 FQNEAQ. Written as DNA, the CDR3 is TGTGCCAGCACCGGGACAGGGGGCAATCAGCCCCAGCATTTT. This gives the protein CASTGTGGNQPQHF.

The gene calls are TRBV19 and TRBJ2-7, with 15 bases matching TRBD2. The ends lost 6 bases at V and 5 bases at J; junction bases unmatched: 23. The CDR3 is made up of 21 amino acids. Germline V gives CDR1 LNHDA, CDR2 SQIVND (reference sequence). The CDR3 loop reads CASSSYSHSPRTSGGVDEQYF. The CDR3, as DNA: TGTGCCAGTAGCTCATATTCTCACTCCCCACGGACTAGCGGGGGGGTAGACGAGCAGTACTTC.

The chain has TRBV7-9 and TRBJ1-2; a possible D gene is TRBD1 (6 bases). This CDR3 has 14 amino acids. The germline gives CDR1 SEHNR, CDR2 FQNEAQ (reference sequence). Trimming shortened V by 5 bases and J by 8 bases, and 18 bases separated the two germline ends. CDR3 bases: TGTGCCAGCAGCGTTAGAGAGGGGGTACGGGGCTACACCTTC. Residues: CASSVREGVRGYTF.

The gene calls are TRBV10-2 and TRBJ2-2; possibly TRBD1 for D (6 bases). Trimming removed 6 bases at V and 5 bases at J, with 16 bases between. Per germline, CDR1 WSHSY and CDR2 SAAADI. The CDR3 covers 15 residues. The CDR3 sequence is CASRSSAGATGELFF. In nucleotides, the CDR3 is TGCGCCAGCAGGAGTTCGGCAGGGGCGACCGGGGAGCTGTTTTTT.